The 11 T cell receptor beta chains presented below share a single source sample, sequenced in a study of blood T cell repertoires in COVID-19 (dated by TCRdb to 2018 to 2020). The library was built by means of the immunoSEQ multiplex PCR assay. TCRdb took over this immuneACCESS table, retaining in-frame rearrangements with V and J assigned. Such tables are incomplete; in checked studies, under half of the missing clones stem from an unresolved V gene, and the remainder is unexplained. Within this sample are some 200,000 clones, with roughly 85% of them counted one time only. Approximately 26% of the sample is held by the ten biggest clonotypes. Sequenced sample: peripheral blood. Every receptor here comes from a woman aged 70-85 years with acute or convalescent COVID-19.

The rearrangement joins TRBV27 to TRBJ1-5, with 7 bases aligning to TRBD1. V trimming: 5 bases; J trimming: 3 bases; junction bases outside the gene matches: 13. The CDR3 has 17 amino acids. Per the germline V gene, CDR1 is MNHEY and CDR2 is SMNVEV (reference sequence). The CDR3 bases are TGTGCCAGCAGTAGACTTACCAGGGGGAGAGCCAATCAGCCCCAGCATTTT. It specifies CASSRLTRGRANQPQHF.

This chain connects TRBV5-1 to TRBJ1-2; 9 bases fit TRBD1. The germline gives CDR1 SGHRS, CDR2 YFSETQ. The CDR3 spans 16 residues. The V segment lost 4 bases and the J segment 6 bases; nucleotides outside the gene matches: 13. The CDR3 region has the DNA TGCGCCAGCAGCCTCGGGACAGGGCCTCGGGTTGATGGCTACACCTTC. This sequence encodes CASSLGTGPRVDGYTF. Drawing the rest from reference TRBV5-1 and TRBJ1-2, the complete variable domain is KAGVTQTPRYLIKTRGQQVTLSCSPISGHRSVSWYQQTPGQGLQFLFEYFSETQRNKGNFPGRFSGRQFSNSRSEMNVSTLELGDSALYLCASSLGTGPRVDGYTFGSGTRLTVV.

The chain employs TRBV7-8 and TRBJ2-7; 8 positions agree with TRBD1. The CDR3 spans 15 residues. Germline V gives CDR1 SGHVS, CDR2 FQNEAQ. Germline trimming cut 4 bases from V and 4 bases from J; bases unmatched to any gene: 9. The CDR3 sequence: CASSSLGTGTYEQYF. The CDR3 coding sequence is TGTGCCAGCAGCTCCCTCGGGACAGGAACGTACGAGCAGTACTTC.

The V call is TRBV12-5, the J call TRBJ2-3; TRBD1 agrees at 9 bases. This CDR3 region has 17 residues. The V gene's germline CDR1 is LGHNT and CDR2 FRNRAP. After removal of 0 bases from V and 9 bases from J, the junction contained 13 bases not matched to a gene. DNA for the CDR3: TGTGCTAGTGGTTTGGTACAGGGGGACAGGGTAGTTGGGACGCAGTATTTT. Amino acid sequence: CASGLVQGDRVVGTQYF.

The chain links TRBV5-1 to TRBJ1-2; D call uncertain. The CDR3 consists of 15 residues. V lost 0 bases and J 0 bases, leaving 9 bases between the germline ends. CDR1 and CDR2 (germline): SGHRS, YFSETQ. DNA for the CDR3: TGCGCCAGCAGCTTGGGGCAGGCAGCTAACTATGGCTACACCTTC. This codes for CASSLGQAANYGYTF.

V usage is TRBV19 and J usage is TRBJ2-7; the match to TRBD2 covers 11 bases. This CDR3 comprises 16 residues. Germline V CDR1 and CDR2: LNHDA, SQIVND (reference sequence). V dropped 6 bases and J dropped 7; count of bases not matched to a gene: 14. CDR3 protein: CASSLGELAGDREQYF. In DNA form, the CDR3 reads TGTGCCAGTAGCCTGGGGGAACTAGCGGGAGACAGGGAGCAGTACTTC. Filled out from reference TRBV19 and TRBJ2-7, the complete variable domain reads DGGITQSPKYLFRKEGQNVTLSCEQNLNHDAMYWYRQDPGQGLRLIYYSQIVNDFQKGDIAEGYSVSREKKESFPLTVTSAQKNPTAFYLCASSLGELAGDREQYFGPGTRLTVT.

V is TRBV27 and J is TRBJ2-1; D might be TRBD2 (6 bases). The germline gives CDR1 MNHEY, CDR2 SMNVEV (reference sequence). The CDR3 is made up of 15 amino acids. V shed 5 bases and J shed 5 bases, with 16 bases lying between them. CDR3 region: CASSIRLGSNNEQFF. The CDR3 DNA is TGTGCCAGCAGTATTCGACTAGGATCCAACAATGAGCAGTTCTTC.

V gene TRBV19 combines with J gene TRBJ2-5; D remains unclear. Trimming cost V 0 bases and J 7 bases, with 6 bases left between them. Germline values: CDR1 LNHDA, CDR2 SQIVND (reference sequence). The CDR3 has 12 residues. The CDR3 bases are TGTGCCAGTAGTATAGACCGGAGGACCCAGTACTTC. Translating it yields CASSIDRRTQYF.

This sequence joins TRBV2 and TRBJ1-1, with 9 bases aligning to TRBD1. This CDR3 is 15 amino acids long. Trimming removed 5 bases from V and 0 bases from J; junction bases left unmatched: 4. Per the germline V gene, CDR1 is SNHLY and CDR2 is FYNNEI. The CDR3 region is CASSKDRGLNTEAFF. CDR3 nucleotide sequence: TGTGCCAGCAGTAAGGACAGGGGTCTGAACACTGAAGCTTTCTTT.

The chain carries TRBV15 and TRBJ2-1, with D perhaps TRBD1 (6 bases). CDR1 LNHNV and CDR2 YYDKDF come from the germline V gene (reference sequence). This CDR3 comprises 16 residues. V was pared by 0 bases and J by 6 bases, with 15 bases between. CDR3 sequence reads: CATSRDPHRVGNEQFF. The CDR3 nucleotides read TGTGCCACCAGCAGAGACCCCCACAGGGTTGGCAATGAGCAGTTCTTC.

This clone was found a few times. J is TRBJ2-1 and V is TRBV7-3, with D perhaps matching TRBD2 (5 bases). The germline gives CDR1 SGHTA, CDR2 FQGTGA. CDR3 length: 15 residues. Trimming removed 1 base from V and 2 bases from J, with 9 bases in between. The CDR3 protein is CASSLNGLAYNEQFF. The CDR3 DNA sequence: TGTGCCAGCAGCTTAAATGGACTCGCCTACAATGAGCAGTTCTTC.